The 31 T cell receptor beta chains presented below share a single source sample, sequenced in a study of identical twins. One entry per CDR3 protein, called by TCRdb with MiXCR from the 5' RACE reads. The data show just under 650,000 distinct CDR3 sequences, 7.1% seen once. The same data also contributed to another study, on yellow fever vaccine responses in identical twins.

The sequenced sample was PBMCs. The source is a woman under 30 in good health.

This clonotype was counted many times. The chain is built from TRBV28 and TRBJ2-7; 10 nucleotides match TRBD1. The CDR3 totals 15 residues. Germline values: CDR1 MDHEN, CDR2 SYDVKM. The V and J ends lost 6 bases and 5 bases, in that order; junction bases with no gene match: 10. In DNA form, the CDR3 reads TGTGCCAGCAGCCCTAACCGGGACAGGGGCCACGAGCAGTACTTC. It yields the protein CASSPNRDRGHEQYF.

This clonotype has only a few counts. The chain recombines TRBV28 with TRBJ1-6, with D unresolved. This CDR3 region has 15 residues. Germline-derived CDR1 and CDR2 are MDHEN and SYDVKM. V lost 6 bases and J 0 bases, leaving 9 bases between the germline ends. The CDR3 loop reads CASRVMVSYNSPLHF. CDR3 sequence (DNA): TGTGCCAGCAGGGTCATGGTCTCCTATAATTCACCCCTCCACTTT.

This chain joins TRBV4-1 and TRBJ2-1; TRBD2 aligns across 16 bases. Germline CDR1 MGHRA, CDR2 YSYEKL. V dropped 4 bases and J dropped 6; count of bases not matched to a gene: 6. The CDR3 totals 17 residues. The CDR3 reads CASSPGLAGGPVNEQFF. The CDR3 DNA sequence: TGCGCCAGCAGCCCGGGACTAGCGGGGGGGCCTGTCAATGAGCAGTTCTTC.

This clonotype was seen a few times. The rearrangement links TRBV12-3 or TRBV12-4 to TRBJ2-7, with TRBD1 as a possible D gene (6 bases). The CDR3 totals 13 residues. V gave up 1 base and J gave up 5 bases, with 9 bases separating them. The CDR3 DNA sequence: TGTGCCAGCAGTTTAGAAAGGGACAACGAGCAGTACTTC. Translated: CASSLERDNEQYF.

V is TRBV20-1 and J is TRBJ2-7, with 10 positions matching TRBD1. This CDR3 has 14 residues. Germline CDR1 and CDR2: DFQATT and SNEGSKA (reference sequence). V was pared by 7 bases and J by 3 bases, with 9 bases of the junction left unmatched. The CDR3 nucleotides are TGCAGTGTCCCGGGACAGGGGCCCTTCTACGAGCAGTACGTC. Residues: CSVPGQGPFYEQYV.

V usage is TRBV5-4 and J usage is TRBJ1-4; no clear D gene. V gave up 0 bases and J gave up 8 bases, with 11 bases separating them. Per germline, CDR1 SGHNT and CDR2 YYREEE (reference sequence). The CDR3 covers 14 residues. CDR3 coding DNA: TGTGCCAGCAGCTTGGGGTCTCAGCGCGAAAAACTGTTTTTT. It yields the protein CASSLGSQREKLFF.

This clonotype has ten or more counts. The rearrangement links TRBV12-3 or TRBV12-4 to TRBJ1-2; D is uncertain. The CDR3 sequence is 12 residues long. Trimming shortened V by 3 bases and J by 7 bases, and 9 bases separated the two germline ends. CDR3 bases: TGTGCCAGCAGTTTTTCGTCTGGTGGCTACACCTTC. It codes for CASSFSSGGYTF.

This clonotype has only one observation. A much larger clone sits a single nucleotide away, making a read error possible. The chain's CDR3 is CCAAQAGRANTGELFF. CDR3 nucleotide sequence: TGCTGTGCAGCTCAGGCGGGACGAGCGAACACCGGGGAGCTGTTTTTT. The chain joins TRBV20-1 to TRBJ2-2; perhaps TRBD2 as D (6 bases). This CDR3 spans 16 amino acids. The V gene's germline CDR1 is DFQATT and CDR2 SNEGSKA (reference sequence).

This clonotype was recorded a few times. The chain carries TRBV24-1 and TRBJ2-1; the match to TRBD2 covers 8 bases. CDR3 size: 14 residues. The ends lost 2 bases at V and 9 bases at J; junction bases unmatched: 5. CDR1 KGHDR and CDR2 SFDVKD come from the germline V gene. The CDR3 protein is CATSDSGLVGEQFF. The CDR3 DNA is TGTGCCACCAGTGATTCGGGACTAGTCGGTGAGCAGTTCTTC.

The rearrangement uses TRBV4-1 and TRBJ2-1; 11 positions agree with TRBD2. The germline V gene encodes CDR1 MGHRA and CDR2 YSYEKL. V lost 4 bases and J lost 6; bases outside the gene matches: 11. The length of the CDR3 is 17 residues. The CDR3 nucleotides are TGCGCCAGCAGCCCTATAGCGGGAGGGCCCTTTGGCAATGAGCAGTTCTTC. It translates to CASSPIAGGPFGNEQFF.

A single count supports this clonotype. The rearrangement links TRBV18 to TRBJ2-5, with a tentative D call TRBD1 (5 bases). CDR1 and CDR2 from the germline V gene are KGHSH and LQKENI. There are 14 residues in the CDR3. V lost 4 bases and J 4 bases, leaving 13 bases between the germline ends. Here the CDR3 reads CASSLSGIAETQYF. DNA of the CDR3: TGTGCCAGCTCACTCTCAGGGATTGCAGAGACCCAGTACTTC.

The chain's CDR3 is CASSSWGEQYF. The CDR3, as DNA: TGTGCCAGCAGCTCTTGGGGCGAGCAGTACTTC. The chain has TRBV11-2 and TRBJ2-7; D ambiguous. The CDR3 extends over 11 amino acids. Germline V lookup: CDR1 SGHAT, CDR2 FQNNGV. With 4 bases removed from V and 6 bases from J, the gap between germline ends came to 7 bases.

This clonotype has at least ten counts. The chain uses TRBV20-1 and TRBJ2-3, with D hard to call. CDR1 and CDR2 (germline): DFQATT, SNEGSKA (reference sequence). The CDR3 totals 11 residues. Trimming pared 2 bases from V and 5 bases from J, leaving 5 bases between. For the CDR3, the DNA is TGCAGTGCTAGAATGGTAGATACGCAGTATTTT. Its translation: CSARMVDTQYF.

This clonotype occurred a few times. This sequence joins TRBV28 and TRBJ1-2; D may be TRBD1 (5 bases). Germline CDR1 reads MDHEN; CDR2 reads SYDVKM. This CDR3 spans 15 amino acids. Trimming took off 5 bases at V and 5 bases at J, with 18 bases between the two ends. The CDR3 DNA reads as TGTGCCAGCAGTCAGACCGGGACCGCAAATTATGGCTACACCTTC. As protein: CASSQTGTANYGYTF.

This clonotype showed up just a few times. The V and J genes are TRBV7-9 and TRBJ2-3; 14 bases are a match to TRBD2. Trimming took 10 bases from V and 0 from J; bases not matched to a gene: 6. Germline values: CDR1 SEHNR, CDR2 FQNEAQ (reference sequence). The CDR3 is made up of 16 amino acids. The CDR3 bases are TGTGCCACAGGGACTAGCGGGAGAGAAAGCACAGATACGCAGTATTTT. This sequence encodes CATGTSGRESTDTQYF.

This clonotype has only a few counts. The rearrangement links TRBV5-1 to TRBJ2-1; 9 nucleotides line up with TRBD2. The germline CDR1 and CDR2 sequences are SGHRS and YFSETQ. V lost 0 bases, J lost 6 bases, and 7 bases stayed unmatched. The CDR3 loop spans 16 amino acids. CDR3 nucleotides: TGCGCCAGCAGCTTGGCGGGTAGCGGGGGTTTCAATGAGCAGTTCTTC. Amino acids: CASSLAGSGGFNEQFF.

The table lists this clonotype with a few counts. The chain is built from TRBV10-3 and TRBJ1-1, with TRBD1 matching 7 bases. Trimming took 8 bases from V and 1 from J; bases not matched to a gene: 7. The V gene's germline CDR1 is ENHRY and CDR2 SYGVKD. The CDR3 is 14 residues long. DNA of the CDR3: TGTGCCATCCGTAAGGGACAGACGAACACTGAAGCTTTCTTT. Translation gives CAIRKGQTNTEAFF.

This clonotype came up many times. The rearrangement links TRBV29-1 to TRBJ1-2; D gene unclear. Trimming removed 0 bases at V and 4 bases at J, with 12 bases between. The CDR3 loop spans 14 amino acids. CDR1 is SQVTM and CDR2 is ANQGSEA in the germline V gene. The chain's CDR3 is CSVEDHLVPYGYTF. The CDR3 region has the DNA TGCAGCGTTGAAGATCATTTAGTCCCCTATGGCTACACCTTC.

Ten or more counts support this clonotype. The CDR3 spells CAIQEGTGIHQPQHF. The CDR3 nucleotides read TGTGCCATCCAAGAGGGGACAGGGATCCATCAGCCCCAGCATTTT. The rearrangement links TRBV10-3 to TRBJ1-5, with TRBD1 matching 9 bases. This CDR3 has 15 residues. The V segment lost 8 bases and the J segment 5 bases; nucleotides outside the gene matches: 10. Germline V gene lookup returns CDR1 ENHRY and CDR2 SYGVKD.

This clonotype has a count of ten or more. The rearrangement joins TRBV29-1 to TRBJ2-3; 10 bases are a match to TRBD2. Germline-derived CDR1 and CDR2 are SQVTM and ANQGSEA. The V segment lost 2 bases and the J segment 3 bases; nucleotides outside the gene matches: 2. This CDR3 is 14 amino acids long. The CDR3 region is CSVEPSGRTDTQYF. The CDR3 DNA reads TGCAGCGTTGAACCTAGCGGGAGAACAGATACGCAGTATTTT.

This clonotype was seen only a few times. The gene calls are TRBV3-1 and TRBJ2-7, with D tentatively TRBD2 (6 bases). Germline V gene sequence: CDR1 LGHDT, CDR2 YNNKEL (reference sequence). Trimming pared 4 bases from V and 5 bases from J, leaving 15 bases between. This CDR3 is built from 14 residues. The CDR3: CASSPRLVIDEQYF. In DNA form, the CDR3 reads TGTGCCAGCAGCCCGAGACTAGTGATCGACGAGCAGTACTTC.

At least ten counts were recorded for this clonotype. The chain employs TRBV12-3 or TRBV12-4 and TRBJ1-4; possible D gene TRBD1, 6 bases. The CDR3 spans 14 residues. V was clipped by 6 bases and J by 2 bases, with 10 bases between them. The CDR3 region has the DNA TGTGCCAGCAGACGTACAGGGACTAATGAAAAACTGTTTTTT. Its translation is CASRRTGTNEKLFF.

The genes are TRBV20-1 and TRBJ1-2; D is unclear. Germline V gene sequence: CDR1 DFQATT, CDR2 SNEGSKA (reference sequence). CDR3 size: 12 residues. Deletions cut 3 bases from V and 4 bases from J, with 9 bases between. Here the CDR3 DNA reads TGCAGTGCTAGGGCAGCGGTCTATGGCTACACCTTC. The encoded protein is CSARAAVYGYTF.

This clonotype has only a few counts. This rearrangement joins TRBV3-1 to TRBJ1-3; D gene unclear. The V and J ends lost 5 bases and 4 bases respectively, with 12 bases between them. The CDR3 is 14 residues long. The germline gives CDR1 LGHDT, CDR2 YNNKEL (reference sequence). CDR3 residues: CASSSPSIGNTIYF. In nucleotides, the CDR3 is TGTGCCAGCAGCTCCCCTTCAATCGGAAACACCATATATTTT.

This clonotype was picked up a small number of times. This rearrangement joins TRBV29-1 to TRBJ2-5; D is possibly TRBD1 (5 bases). V lost 3 bases and J 4 bases, leaving 12 bases between the germline ends. The CDR3 extends over 13 amino acids. CDR1 SQVTM and CDR2 ANQGSEA come from the germline V gene. The CDR3 coding sequence is TGCAGCGTTGACAGGGTCCTTGGAGAGACCCAGTACTTC. This sequence encodes CSVDRVLGETQYF.

The chain couples TRBV13 to TRBJ2-1; TRBD2 aligns across 7 bases. The CDR3 contains 19 residues. V shed 7 bases, J shed 0 bases, and the junction held 18 bases outside the gene matches. CDR1 and CDR2 (germline): PRHDT, FYEKMQ (reference sequence). This chain's CDR3 is CASTRGVLASASSYNEQFF. CDR3 nucleotide sequence: TGTGCCAGCACCCGGGGGGTTTTGGCTAGCGCAAGCTCCTACAATGAGCAGTTCTTC.

This chain connects TRBV12-3 or TRBV12-4 to TRBJ2-3, with a possible D match to TRBD2 (5 bases). CDR3 size: 14 residues. V was pared by 0 bases and J by 4 bases, with 8 bases between. For the CDR3, the DNA is TGTGCCAGCAGTTTAGCGGGAGCCCCAGATACGCAGTATTTT. Translating gives CASSLAGAPDTQYF.

A few counts support this clonotype. V usage is TRBV9 and J usage is TRBJ2-3; 9 nucleotides agree with TRBD1. Trimming at V came to 0 bases and at J to 4 bases, leaving 3 bases not matched to a gene. This CDR3 is 15 amino acids long. Germline-derived CDR1 and CDR2 are SGDLS and YYNGEE. The CDR3 nucleotides read TGTGCCAGCAGCGTAGGGACAGGGGCTCCAGATACGCAGTATTTT. Translation: CASSVGTGAPDTQYF.

This clonotype was observed a few times. J is TRBJ2-6 and V is TRBV19; no firm D call. This CDR3 has 14 amino acids. Trimming left V 7 bases short and J 1 base short, with 8 bases between. Germline lookup yields CDR1 LNHDA and CDR2 SQIVND (reference sequence). The CDR3 protein is CASKGDSGANVLTF. CDR3 nucleotides: TGTGCCAGTAAGGGCGATTCTGGGGCCAACGTCCTGACTTTC.

This clonotype turned up a few times. This chain links TRBV7-8 with TRBJ2-5, with a weak D call TRBD2 (5 bases). The CDR3 is 13 residues long. Germline assignment: CDR1 SGHVS and CDR2 FQNEAQ. V was cut by 2 bases and J by 5 bases, with 9 bases left in between. The CDR3 coding sequence is TGTGCCAGCAGCTTACGGGAAGGGGAGACCCAGTACTTC. Translated: CASSLREGETQYF.

This chain links TRBV7-2 with TRBJ2-5; 8 bases match TRBD1. Looked up from germline, CDR1 is SGHTA and CDR2 is FQGNSA. The CDR3 is 15 amino acids. V trimming: 4 bases; J trimming: 4 bases; junction bases outside the gene matches: 8. The CDR3 DNA reads TGTGCCAGCAGCTCCCGGGACAGGTCTGGAGAGACCCAGTACTTC. This codes for CASSSRDRSGETQYF.